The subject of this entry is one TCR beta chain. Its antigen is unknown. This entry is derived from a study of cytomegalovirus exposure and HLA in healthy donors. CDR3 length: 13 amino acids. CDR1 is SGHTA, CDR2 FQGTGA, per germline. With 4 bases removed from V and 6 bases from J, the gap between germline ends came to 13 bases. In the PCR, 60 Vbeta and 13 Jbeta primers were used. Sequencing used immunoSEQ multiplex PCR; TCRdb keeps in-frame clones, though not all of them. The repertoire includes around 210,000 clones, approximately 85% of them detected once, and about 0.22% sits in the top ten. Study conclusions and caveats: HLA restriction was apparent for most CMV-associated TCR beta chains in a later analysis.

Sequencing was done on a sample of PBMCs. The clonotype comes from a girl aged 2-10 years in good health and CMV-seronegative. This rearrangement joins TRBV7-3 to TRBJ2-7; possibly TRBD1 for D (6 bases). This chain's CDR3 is CASSSQTGTEQYF. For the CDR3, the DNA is TGTGCCAGCAGCTCACAGACAGGAACCGAGCAGTACTTC.